The present T cell receptor beta chain was sequenced within a study of control samples from healthy donors and cancer patients. Clones were read by immunoSEQ multiplex PCR, and TCRdb kept only the in-frame ones, dropping some. In the table there are some 150,000 clones, over 90% of which are singletons. This CDR3 has 15 residues. The ends were cut back, 4 bases at V and 0 bases at J, with 13 bases in the middle. CDR1 is SGHRS and CDR2 is YFSETQ in the germline V gene. This clone was counted between two and nine times. The clonotype comes from a man aged 45-65 years in good health. V usage is TRBV5-1 and J usage is TRBJ1-1, with a possible D match to TRBD1 (6 bases). Material for sequencing was blood. CDR3 sequence (DNA): TGCGCCAGCAGCATACCACAGGGTTTGAACACTGAAGCTTTCTTT. Its protein is CASSIPQGLNTEAFF. Supplemented by reference TRBV5-1 and TRBJ1-1, the full variable domain reads KAGVTQTPRYLIKTRGQQVTLSCSPISGHRSVSWYQQTPGQGLQFLFEYFSETQRNKGNFPGRFSGRQFSNSRSEMNVSTLELGDSALYLCASSIPQGLNTEAFFGQGTRLTVV.